Shown below are 23 T cell receptor beta chains from a single sample sequenced in a study of cytomegalovirus exposure and HLA in healthy donors. Some clones are missing from TCRdb's copy, which holds only in-frame ones; the method was immunoSEQ multiplex PCR. The profile shows more than 55,000 clones, 90% to 97% of them singletons. The sequenced material came from PBMCs. Receptor source: a man aged 18 to 29 in good health and CMV-seronegative.

The genes are TRBV6-5 and TRBJ2-7, with TRBD1 matching over 9 bases. The germline V gene has CDR1 MNHEY and CDR2 SVGAGI. This CDR3 has 14 amino acids. V dropped 5 bases and J dropped 0; count of bases not matched to a gene: 2. This chain's CDR3 is CASSPGQGSYEQYF. In DNA, the CDR3 is TGTGCCAGCAGTCCGGGACAGGGCTCCTACGAGCAGTACTTC.

The V call is TRBV5-1, the J call TRBJ2-5, with a weak D call TRBD2 (6 bases). The V gene's germline CDR1 is SGHRS and CDR2 YFSETQ. Trimming stripped 2 bases from V and 4 bases from J, with 21 bases between. The CDR3 runs 17 residues. CDR3 protein: CASSLPRSGQGGETQYF. As DNA, the CDR3 is TGCGCCAGCAGCTTACCCCGTAGCGGCCAGGGAGGAGAGACCCAGTACTTC.

The chain uses TRBV28 and TRBJ2-5; TRBD1 matches at 9 bases. Germline V lookup: CDR1 MDHEN, CDR2 SYDVKM. V gave up 2 bases and J gave up 4 bases; unmatched junction bases: 8. The CDR3 contains 16 residues. The CDR3 protein is CASSLHKTGGGETQYF. In DNA form, the CDR3 reads TGTGCCAGCAGTTTACACAAAACAGGGGGCGGAGAGACCCAGTACTTC.

The chain links TRBV4-1 to TRBJ2-3, with D possibly being TRBD1 (8 bases). This CDR3 region has 18 residues. Per germline, CDR1 MGHRA and CDR2 YSYEKL. V was cut by 0 bases and J by 2 bases, with 18 bases left in between. The CDR3 loop is CASSQEAQGGGTTDTQYF. The DNA for the CDR3 is TGCGCCAGCAGCCAAGAGGCACAGGGGGGAGGGACCACAGATACGCAGTATTTT.

The chain recombines TRBV30 with TRBJ1-2; 9 bases match TRBD1. The CDR3 spans 18 residues. J gave up 7 bases and V 2 bases, and 20 bases lay outside the gene matches. Germline loops: CDR1 GTSNPN, CDR2 SVGIG (reference sequence). CDR3 in amino acids: CAWSNSGTGSNAGRGYTF. The CDR3 DNA reads TGTGCCTGGAGTAACTCGGGGACAGGGTCGAATGCGGGTCGTGGCTACACCTTC. Looking up the rest from reference TRBV30 and TRBJ1-2 gives the full variable domain: SQTIHQWPATLVQPVGSPLSLECTVEGTSNPNLYWYRQAAGRGLQLLFYSVGIGQISSEVPQNLSASRPQDRQFILSSKKLLLSDSGFYLCAWSNSGTGSNAGRGYTFGSGTRLTVV.

V and J are TRBV2 and TRBJ2-5; D is possibly TRBD1 (6 bases). The CDR3 runs to 13 residues. Germline CDR1 SNHLY, CDR2 FYNNEI. V shed 4 bases and J shed 2 bases, with 8 bases lying between them. The CDR3 bases are TGTGCCAGCAGTGCAGGGGCTCAAGAGACCCAGTACTTC. Protein: CASSAGAQETQYF.

The chain joins TRBV27 to TRBJ2-1; 12 bases fit TRBD1. This CDR3 has 16 amino acids. Germline-derived CDR1 and CDR2 are MNHEY and SMNVEV (reference sequence). Trimming cost V 5 bases and J 7 bases; bases outside gene matches: 9. The CDR3 sequence: CASSNLGTGGNNEQFF. DNA for the CDR3: TGTGCCAGCAGTAATTTAGGGACAGGGGGCAATAATGAGCAGTTCTTC.

The gene calls are TRBV5-1 and TRBJ2-1; D not resolved. V was trimmed by 0 bases and J by 3 bases, leaving 13 bases between them. Germline V lookup: CDR1 SGHRS, CDR2 YFSETQ. The CDR3 sequence is 16 residues long. The CDR3 nucleotides are TGCGCCAGCAGCTTGGCATTGAGGAGCCACTACAATGAGCAGTTCTTC. This encodes CASSLALRSHYNEQFF.

This clone has just a few counts. The chain couples TRBV7-9 to TRBJ2-1, with 7 bases that match TRBD2. The CDR3 contains 16 residues. The germline gives CDR1 SEHNR, CDR2 FQNEAQ (reference sequence). V was clipped by 5 bases and J by 8 bases; unmatched bases: 15. The CDR3 here is CASSIRNGRREYEQFF. DNA for the CDR3: TGTGCCAGCAGCATCCGTAACGGGAGGAGGGAGTATGAGCAGTTCTTC.

The J gene is TRBJ1-2, the V gene TRBV19; D possibly corresponds to TRBD1 (6 bases). The CDR3 covers 15 residues. Trimming cost V 6 bases and J 4 bases, with 18 bases left between them. Germline loops: CDR1 LNHDA, CDR2 SQIVND (reference sequence). The CDR3: CASRSYGGASYGYTF. The CDR3 DNA reads TGTGCCAGTAGATCCTACGGGGGGGCAAGCTATGGCTACACCTTC.

The table lists this clone with a count of one. The rearrangement links TRBV2 to TRBJ2-3, with D uncertain. Trimming left V 3 bases short and J 8 bases short, with 12 bases between. The V gene's germline CDR1 is SNHLY and CDR2 FYNNEI. This CDR3 region has 13 residues. The CDR3, as DNA: TGTGCCAGCAGTGAGATAGGTACGGGTACGCAGTATTTT. Protein product: CASSEIGTGTQYF. The whole variable domain, filled in from reference TRBV2 and TRBJ2-3, reads EPEVTQTPSHQVTQMGQEVILRCVPISNHLYFYWYRQILGQKVEFLVSFYNNEISEKSEIFDDQFSVERPDGSNFTLKIRSTKLEDSAMYFCASSEIGTGTQYFGPGTRLTVL.

V gene TRBV5-1 combines with J gene TRBJ2-1; D gene ambiguous. Trimming pared 0 bases from V and 0 bases from J, leaving 7 bases between. Germline assignment: CDR1 SGHRS and CDR2 YFSETQ. This CDR3 spans 15 amino acids. Written as DNA, the CDR3 is TGCGCCAGCAGCTTGGGCAGTAACTCCTACAATGAGCAGTTCTTC. It encodes CASSLGSNSYNEQFF.

The chain combines TRBV11-2 with TRBJ2-7, with D possibly being TRBD2 (6 bases). CDR3 length: 14 amino acids. Germline V gene sequence: CDR1 SGHAT, CDR2 FQNNGV. With 4 bases removed from V and 2 bases from J, the gap between germline ends came to 12 bases. This chain's CDR3 is CASSSRDSTYEQYF. CDR3 bases: TGTGCCAGCAGCTCCCGGGACTCCACCTACGAGCAGTACTTC.

The rearrangement uses TRBV30 and TRBJ1-5; 9 bases map to TRBD1. Trimming cost V 1 base and J 3 bases; bases outside gene matches: 4. The CDR3 has 15 residues. Germline CDR1 reads GTSNPN; CDR2 reads SVGIG (reference sequence). The CDR3 DNA sequence: TGTGCCTGGAGTGACAGGGGGCTGTACAATCAGCCCCAGCATTTT. This gives the protein CAWSDRGLYNQPQHF.

The chain uses TRBV12-5 and TRBJ2-5; 7 positions match TRBD1. The trim removed 6 bases at V and 5 bases at J, leaving 6 bases unmatched. The CDR3 sequence is 13 residues long. Germline assignment: CDR1 LGHNT and CDR2 FRNRAP. In DNA form, the CDR3 reads TGTGCTAGTGGCACAGGGGTACGGGAGACCCAGTACTTC. Its protein product is CASGTGVRETQYF.

The CDR3 coding sequence is TGCGCCAGCAGCTACATCCGGGACAGGGGTAATGAGCAGTTCTTC. Translated: CASSYIRDRGNEQFF. This chain connects TRBV5-1 to TRBJ2-1; 10 nucleotides agree with TRBD1. The CDR3 has 15 residues. The junction had 7 bases not matched to a gene; V was cut back by 3 bases and J by 7 bases. Germline V lookup: CDR1 SGHRS, CDR2 YFSETQ.

This rearrangement joins TRBV2 to TRBJ1-1; D not certain. Germline CDR1 and CDR2: SNHLY and FYNNEI. With 8 bases removed from V and 5 bases from J, the gap between germline ends came to 12 bases. The CDR3 runs to 12 residues. DNA for the CDR3: TGTGCCAGCTTGAGAGGTCAGACTGAAGCTTTCTTT. Translating gives CASLRGQTEAFF.

This chain uses TRBV4-3 with TRBJ1-5; possible D gene TRBD1, 5 bases. In germline, CDR1 is LGHNA, CDR2 YSLEER. The CDR3 sequence is 17 residues long. V lost 1 base, J lost 2 bases, and 15 bases lay in between. CDR3 bases: TGCGCCAGCAGCCAAGGGGCGGGGGAAAGGGGCAATCAGCCCCAGCATTTT. Amino acid sequence: CASSQGAGERGNQPQHF.

V usage is TRBV28 and J usage is TRBJ1-4; no reliable D call. The CDR3 covers 13 residues. V lost 3 bases and J 8 bases, leaving 10 bases between the germline ends. CDR1 and CDR2 from the germline V gene are MDHEN and SYDVKM. CDR3 sequence reads: CASSFPGGEKLFF. CDR3 coding DNA: TGTGCCAGCAGTTTCCCGGGAGGGGAAAAACTGTTTTTT.

The V gene is TRBV5-1, the J gene TRBJ1-1; 9 bases fit TRBD1. In germline, CDR1 is SGHRS, CDR2 YFSETQ. With V trimmed by 4 bases and J by 3 bases, 10 bases remained unmatched. The CDR3 is made up of 16 amino acids. For the CDR3, the DNA is TGCGCCAGCAGCGAGGGACAGGGAGTGTGGTACACTGAAGCTTTCTTT. Amino acid sequence: CASSEGQGVWYTEAFF.

This sequence joins TRBV19 and TRBJ2-3; 13 bases map to TRBD2. Germline V gene sequence: CDR1 LNHDA, CDR2 SQIVND (reference sequence). This CDR3 spans 15 amino acids. The V gene end was trimmed by 5 bases and the J gene end by 5 bases; junction bases not matched to a gene: 4. The CDR3 nucleotides are TGTGCCAGTAGTCGGACTAGCGGGAGAGAAGATACGCAGTATTTT. This gives the protein CASSRTSGREDTQYF. Supplemented by reference TRBV19 and TRBJ2-3, the full variable domain reads DGGITQSPKYLFRKEGQNVTLSCEQNLNHDAMYWYRQDPGQGLRLIYYSQIVNDFQKGDIAEGYSVSREKKESFPLTVTSAQKNPTAFYLCASSRTSGREDTQYFGPGTRLTVL.

The chain carries TRBV6-4 and TRBJ2-6; D may be TRBD1 (6 bases). The CDR3 has 15 amino acids. CDR1 is MRHNA and CDR2 is SNTAGT in the germline V gene. V was clipped by 3 bases and J by 0 bases, with 6 bases between them. The CDR3 DNA follows: TGTGCCAGCAGTGAGGACAGCTCTGGGGCCAACGTCCTGACTTTC. Translating it yields CASSEDSSGANVLTF.

The chain links TRBV4-1 to TRBJ2-1; the D gene is possibly TRBD2 (6 bases). The ends were cut back, 8 bases at V and 6 bases at J, with 17 bases in the middle. Germline V gene sequence: CDR1 MGHRA, CDR2 YSYEKL. The CDR3 consists of 14 residues. This CDR3 is CASLPRAGPNEQFF. CDR3 nucleotides: TGCGCCAGCCTCCCTCGGGCGGGACCCAATGAGCAGTTCTTC.